The T cell receptor beta chain under discussion was sequenced for a study of T cell responses to AZD1222 COVID-19 vaccine. Profiling relied on immunoSEQ multiplex PCR, and the TCRdb table lists in-frame clones only, not all of them. The sample consists of about 190,000 clones, 85% to 95% of them appearing once. Worth noting for this clone: What it recognizes is unknown.

Study outcomes and limitations: Recipients of two AZD1222 doses showed rising Spike-specific TCR breadth and depth.

Per the germline V gene, CDR1 is SGHRS and CDR2 is YFSETQ. This CDR3 contains 16 residues. Trimming shortened V by 0 bases and J by 2 bases, and 12 bases separated the two germline ends. This receptor was identified in an adult in good health. The starting material was peripheral blood, obtained on day 0 of AZD1222 vaccination. V is TRBV5-1 and J is TRBJ1-5, with D unclear. CDR3 bases: TGCGCCAGCAGCTTGGAGTCGCCTAGGGGCAATCAGCCCCAGCATTTT. Translated: CASSLESPRGNQPQHF.